The clone carrying this T cell receptor (beta chain) was detected only a few times. Its antigen remains unidentified. The V and J ends lost 3 bases and 7 bases respectively, with 8 bases between them. This CDR3 contains 12 residues. Germline lookup yields CDR1 SEHNR and CDR2 FQNEAQ (reference sequence). The data derive from a study of T cells after yellow fever vaccination. Study-wide points: Post-booster reappearance was seen for most primary-vaccination clones (about 96% CD4, about 90% CD8). Although the secondary response was weaker, it peaked faster, at day 5 versus 15. Although most clonotypes did not, a small share appeared in both CD4 and CD8 compartments.

The study made its TCR cDNA through 5'RACE template switching. That step introduced a universal primer site along with UMIs. Each CDR3 protein gets one entry after TCRdb re-called the 5' RACE reads with MiXCR. This sample has roughly 160,000 distinct CDR3 sequences; 6.5% to 8.5% occur once, and the top ten carry over 2%. The V and J genes are TRBV7-9 and TRBJ2-3, with unresolved D. Sequenced material: CD4+ T cells sorted from PBMCs, taken 5 days after the first yellow fever vaccination. This TCR was sampled from a man between 18 and 35 years old who received the YFV17D yellow fever vaccine. In nucleotides, the CDR3 is TGTGCCAGCAGCTTCAAACAGTATACGCAGTATTTT. Translated, it gives CASSFKQYTQYF.